The 32 T cell receptor beta chains presented below share a single source sample, sequenced in a study of CD8+ T cells in alopecia areata. cDNA serving as the sequencing template came from extracted, reverse transcribed RNA. Sequencing used immunoSEQ multiplex PCR; TCRdb keeps in-frame clones, though not all of them. This table holds approximately 54,000 clones, about 96% found once. This specimen consisted of CD8+ T cells sorted from blood, obtained at week 0. These receptor sequences come from a human donor with alopecia areata.

The chain carries TRBV7-2 and TRBJ2-1; either TRBD1 or TRBD2 may supply D (5 bases each). CDR1 SGHTA and CDR2 FQGNSA come from the germline V gene. The CDR3 has 13 amino acids. Trimming removed 2 bases from V and 9 bases from J, with 11 bases in between. CDR3 residues: CASSLWSGSEQFF. The CDR3 coding sequence is TGTGCCAGCAGCTTATGGTCAGGGAGTGAGCAGTTCTTC.

V gene TRBV4-1 combines with J gene TRBJ2-7, with 9 bases fitting TRBD1. CDR3 size: 14 residues. After removal of 3 bases from V and 4 bases from J, the junction contained 4 bases not matched to a gene. The germline V gene encodes CDR1 MGHRA and CDR2 YSYEKL. CDR3 sequence: CASSQIQGAYEQYF. The CDR3 coding sequence is TGCGCCAGCAGCCAGATACAGGGGGCGTACGAGCAGTACTTC.

The chain combines TRBV30 with TRBJ2-7; D possibly corresponds to TRBD2 (6 bases). The CDR3 runs 14 residues. V lost 4 bases and J 1 base, leaving 14 bases between the germline ends. Germline V gene data show CDR1 as GTSNPN and CDR2 as SVGIG (reference sequence). The CDR3 is CAWKWRARSYEQYF. Written as DNA, the CDR3 is TGTGCCTGGAAGTGGAGGGCGAGGTCCTACGAGCAGTACTTC.

This chain connects TRBV15 to TRBJ1-5; TRBD1 matches at 7 bases. CDR1 LNHNV and CDR2 YYDKDF come from the germline V gene (reference sequence). CDR3 size: 14 residues. Trimming took 1 base from V and 7 from J; bases not matched to a gene: 4. CDR3 region: CATSRGIGGQPQHF. CDR3 in DNA: TGTGCCACCAGCAGAGGAATAGGGGGCCAGCCCCAGCATTTT. The full variable domain, with the rest looked up from reference TRBV15 and TRBJ1-5, is DAMVIQNPRYQVTQFGKPVTLSCSQTLNHNVMYWYQQKSSQAPKLLFHYYDKDFNNEADTPDNFQSRRPNTSFCFLDIRSPGLGDTAMYLCATSRGIGGQPQHFGDGTRLSIL.

The chain recombines TRBV13 with TRBJ2-3; D tentatively reads TRBD1 or TRBD2 (5 bases each). The CDR3 runs 16 residues. The V gene lost 2 bases and the J gene lost 0 bases, with 12 bases spanning the gap. The germline V gene has CDR1 PRHDT and CDR2 FYEKMQ (reference sequence). In DNA form, the CDR3 reads TGTGCCAGCAGCTTAAGAGGGGATTTTAGCACAGATACGCAGTATTTT. This translates into CASSLRGDFSTDTQYF.

This clone was seen a single time. The chain has TRBV6-5 and TRBJ1-2; D is unresolved. Germline V CDR1 and CDR2: MNHEY, SVGAGI. The CDR3 runs 15 residues. Trimming took 0 bases from V and 4 from J, leaving 12 bases between them. The CDR3 nucleotides read TGTGCCAGCAGTTACTCGAAAGGCACCTTCTATGGCTACACCTTC. Translating gives CASSYSKGTFYGYTF.

This clone is medium-sized within its sample. The chain combines TRBV7-2 with TRBJ2-3; TRBD2 is a possible D gene (5 bases). Germline V CDR1 and CDR2: SGHTA, FQGNSA. There are 17 residues in the CDR3. Between the trimmed V and J ends, which lost 1 base and 2 bases, there was a span of 16 bases. The CDR3 here is CASSLGVALGTTDTQYF. The CDR3 DNA reads TGTGCCAGCAGCTTAGGGGTGGCACTAGGAACCACAGATACGCAGTATTTT.

J is TRBJ2-1 and V is TRBV4-1; the D is unclear. CDR3 length: 12 amino acids. The germline V gene has CDR1 MGHRA and CDR2 YSYEKL. Trimming stripped 0 bases from V and 6 bases from J, with 3 bases between. The CDR3 sequence is CASSQEANEQFF. The CDR3 bases are TGCGCCAGCAGCCAAGAAGCCAATGAGCAGTTCTTC.

This rearrangement joins TRBV19 to TRBJ1-1, with no clear D. The CDR3 is made up of 11 amino acids. CDR1 and CDR2 from the germline V gene are LNHDA and SQIVND (reference sequence). The V gene lost 7 bases and the J gene lost 4 bases, with 7 bases spanning the gap. In DNA form, the CDR3 reads TGTGCCAGTAAAGCAGTCACTGAAGCTTTCTTT. It is translated as CASKAVTEAFF.

This chain links TRBV13 with TRBJ1-3; possible D gene TRBD1, 6 bases. Trimming cost V 7 bases and J 4 bases, with 14 bases left between them. This CDR3 comprises 14 residues. The germline V gene encodes CDR1 PRHDT and CDR2 FYEKMQ (reference sequence). The CDR3 reads CASKTQGEGNTIYF. In DNA form, the CDR3 reads TGTGCCAGCAAGACACAGGGAGAAGGAAACACCATATATTTT.

The genes are TRBV14 and TRBJ1-2; the D is unclear. CDR1 and CDR2 (germline): SGHDN, FVKESK. The CDR3 covers 13 residues. V was trimmed by 2 bases and J by 8 bases, leaving 12 bases between them. The CDR3 reads CASSQYRGGGYTF. CDR3 bases: TGTGCCAGCAGCCAATACCGGGGAGGAGGCTACACCTTC.

This chain uses TRBV25-1 with TRBJ2-1; D is perhaps TRBD2 (6 bases). The CDR3 loop spans 14 amino acids. Germline CDR1 reads MGHDK; CDR2 reads SYGVNS. V was pared by 2 bases and J by 4 bases, with 9 bases between. CDR3 sequence (DNA): TGTGCCAGCAGTGAACAGGGACTGTACAATGAGCAGTTCTTC. This sequence encodes CASSEQGLYNEQFF.

The chain links TRBV5-1 to TRBJ2-2, with 12 bases lining up with TRBD1. CDR3 length: 15 residues. V lost 2 bases to trimming and J lost 7 bases; unmatched junction nucleotides: 3. Per germline, CDR1 SGHRS and CDR2 YFSETQ. The CDR3 reads CASSFGTGGLGELFF. The CDR3 bases are TGCGCCAGCAGCTTTGGGACAGGGGGCCTCGGGGAGCTGTTTTTT.

This clone was counted once. The chain couples TRBV7-2 to TRBJ1-2; D is ambiguous. The V gene lost 1 base and the J gene lost 1 base, with 10 bases spanning the gap. Per germline, CDR1 SGHTA and CDR2 FQGNSA. There are 15 residues in the CDR3. DNA of the CDR3: TGTGCCAGCAGCTTAGACCGCGTATATAACTATGGCTACACCTTC. Protein sequence: CASSLDRVYNYGYTF. Variable domain in full (rest from reference TRBV7-2 and TRBJ1-2): GAGVSQSPSNKVTEKGKDVELRCDPISGHTALYWYRQSLGQGLEFLIYFQGNSAPDKSGLPSDRFSAERTGGSVSTLTIQRTQQEDSAVYLCASSLDRVYNYGYTFGSGTRLTVV.

The chain uses TRBV29-1 and TRBJ1-3; D possibly corresponds to TRBD1 (5 bases). This CDR3 has 13 amino acids. The germline V and J ends were trimmed by 4 bases and 6 bases, with 13 bases remaining between them. CDR1 is SQVTM, CDR2 ANQGSEA, per germline. The CDR3 DNA reads as TGCAGCGTTGCGCCAGGGACGGCAAACACCATATATTTT. Translated: CSVAPGTANTIYF.

In its sample, this clone was seen a few times. The rearrangement links TRBV6-1 to TRBJ2-3; D call uncertain. The CDR3 is made up of 14 amino acids. Germline V gene data show CDR1 as MNHNS and CDR2 as SASEGT. V gave up 8 bases and J gave up 0 bases, with 12 bases separating them. CDR3 DNA sequence: TGTGCCAGCGACACCTTCTCTAGCACAGATACGCAGTATTTT. It yields the protein CASDTFSSTDTQYF.

This chain connects TRBV5-1 to TRBJ2-7, with D maybe TRBD1 (7 bases). From germline, CDR1 is SGHRS and CDR2 YFSETQ. The CDR3 extends over 15 amino acids. Between the trimmed V and J ends, which lost 2 bases and 3 bases, there was a span of 15 bases. CDR3 coding DNA: TGCGCCAGCAGCTTTGATTGGCAGGGGGGCTACGAGCAGTACTTC. Protein: CASSFDWQGGYEQYF.

This sequence joins TRBV4-1 and TRBJ2-2; 11 bases agree with TRBD2. Per the germline V gene, CDR1 is MGHRA and CDR2 is YSYEKL. V dropped 3 bases and J dropped 4; count of bases not matched to a gene: 1. The length of the CDR3 is 15 residues. Written as DNA, the CDR3 is TGCGCCAGCAGCCAGCTAGCGGGGGGCACCGGGGAGCTGTTTTTT. This gives the protein CASSQLAGGTGELFF.

This chain links TRBV7-2 with TRBJ2-3, with 9 nucleotides matching TRBD2. V shed 3 bases, J shed 5 bases, and the junction held 3 bases outside the gene matches. This CDR3 has 14 amino acids. The germline V gene has CDR1 SGHTA and CDR2 FQGNSA. The CDR3 nucleotides are TGTGCCAGCAGCTTTCGGCGGGGGGGAGATACGCAGTATTTT. This encodes CASSFRRGGDTQYF.

This clone showed up just once. The chain employs TRBV4-3 and TRBJ2-7; D may be TRBD1 (6 bases). V lost 3 bases to trimming and J lost 0 bases, with 9 bases between them. In germline, CDR1 is LGHNA, CDR2 YSLEER. The CDR3 sequence is 14 residues long. The CDR3 bases are TGCGCCAGCAGCCATGGGACACCCTCCTACGAGCAGTACTTC. Its protein is CASSHGTPSYEQYF.

The chain recombines TRBV18 with TRBJ2-5; TRBD2 agrees at 9 bases. The CDR3 has 15 amino acids. The junction had 3 bases not matched to a gene; V was cut back by 4 bases and J by 0 bases. Germline V gene lookup returns CDR1 KGHSH and CDR2 LQKENI. For the CDR3, the DNA is TGTGCCAGCTCACGATCTAGCGGGGACCAAGAGACCCAGTACTTC. Encoded protein: CASSRSSGDQETQYF.

The chain couples TRBV6-5 to TRBJ2-7; weak D call: TRBD1 (6 bases). V was cut by 5 bases and J by 6 bases, with 20 bases left in between. The length of the CDR3 is 15 residues. In germline, CDR1 is MNHEY, CDR2 SVGAGI. The CDR3 here is CASSQTGQGLGEQYF. The DNA for the CDR3 is TGTGCCAGCAGTCAAACAGGGCAGGGTTTAGGCGAGCAGTACTTC.

The chain carries TRBV7-9 and TRBJ2-1; 9 bases map to TRBD1. CDR1 is SEHNR, CDR2 FQNEAQ, per germline (reference sequence). V was clipped by 4 bases and J by 1 base; unmatched bases: 14. The CDR3 totals 19 residues. In nucleotides, the CDR3 is TGTGCCAGCAGCTCAGATACTCCGGACAGGGGAAGGTCCTACAATGAGCAGTTCTTC. It translates to CASSSDTPDRGRSYNEQFF.

V and J are TRBV5-5 and TRBJ2-4; 9 nucleotides line up with TRBD1. This CDR3 is 16 amino acids long. Germline lookup yields CDR1 SGHKS and CDR2 YYEKEE (reference sequence). V lost 0 bases and J lost 3; bases outside the gene matches: 4. The CDR3, as DNA: TGTGCCAGCAGCTTGGCTACAGGGGGCGGCAAAAACATTCAGTACTTC. The encoded protein is CASSLATGGGKNIQYF.

V usage is TRBV19 and J usage is TRBJ1-2, with 7 bases that match TRBD1. This CDR3 contains 17 residues. Germline loops: CDR1 LNHDA, CDR2 SQIVND (reference sequence). With 10 bases clipped from V and 1 base from J, the junction kept 18 bases outside the gene matches. The CDR3 coding sequence is TGTGCCACGAAACCAGGGGGGTCATCGGGCGGTAACTATGGCTACACCTTC. Translation gives CATKPGGSSGGNYGYTF.

The chain carries TRBV7-2 and TRBJ2-7, with D unclear. V shed 1 base and J shed 1 base, with 2 bases lying between them. Germline V gives CDR1 SGHTA, CDR2 FQGNSA. The CDR3 runs 12 residues. The CDR3 region is CASSLVSYEQYF. CDR3 DNA sequence: TGTGCCAGCAGCTTAGTTTCCTACGAGCAGTACTTC. Full variable domain (missing parts from reference TRBV7-2 and TRBJ2-7): GAGVSQSPSNKVTEKGKDVELRCDPISGHTALYWYRQSLGQGLEFLIYFQGNSAPDKSGLPSDRFSAERTGGSVSTLTIQRTQQEDSAVYLCASSLVSYEQYFGPGTRLTVT.

The chain combines TRBV7-3 with TRBJ2-3; D may be TRBD2 (6 bases). The CDR3 extends over 15 amino acids. Germline CDR1 SGHTA, CDR2 FQGTGA. V was cut by 0 bases and J by 2 bases, with 9 bases left in between. The CDR3 is CASSLTGGATDTQYF. The CDR3 DNA follows: TGTGCCAGCAGCTTAACCGGCGGGGCCACAGATACGCAGTATTTT.

This chain uses TRBV6-1 with TRBJ2-5; D is undetermined. The V and J ends lost 3 bases and 3 bases respectively, with 17 bases between them. CDR1 and CDR2 from the germline V gene are MNHNS and SASEGT. CDR3 length: 16 amino acids. The CDR3 coding sequence is TGTGCCAGCAGTGAGGACGTTGAACTGCTGGAAGAGACCCAGTACTTC. Its protein is CASSEDVELLEETQYF.

This sequence joins TRBV7-2 and TRBJ2-1; D may be TRBD1 (5 bases). The V gene's germline CDR1 is SGHTA and CDR2 FQGNSA. The V gene lost 7 bases and the J gene lost 0 bases, with 13 bases spanning the gap. This CDR3 contains 15 residues. The CDR3, as DNA: TGTGCCAGCAAGGTGGGGCCTTACTCCTACAATGAGCAGTTCTTC. This gives the protein CASKVGPYSYNEQFF.

This clone has only one observation. CDR3 DNA sequence: TGTGCCAGCAGCACCCGGACAGGGACCTACGAGCAGTACTTC. Encoded protein: CASSTRTGTYEQYF. The chain employs TRBV5-8 and TRBJ2-5, with TRBD1 matching 8 bases. Matching the DNA end better, TRBJ2-7 makes the J call doubtful. CDR1 and CDR2 from the germline V gene are SGHTS and YDEGEE. The CDR3 contains 14 residues.

V gene TRBV2 combines with J gene TRBJ1-2, with D possibly matching TRBD1 (5 bases). Germline V lookup: CDR1 SNHLY, CDR2 FYNNEI. Trimming removed 7 bases at V and 3 bases at J, with 18 bases between. The CDR3 consists of 15 residues. The CDR3 bases are TGTGCCAGCAAGGCGACAGCCTCTTGGGACTATGGCTACACCTTC. Protein: CASKATASWDYGYTF.

The chain combines TRBV6-6 with TRBJ1-1; unclear D gene. Germline V gene sequence: CDR1 MNHNY, CDR2 SVGAGI (reference sequence). The CDR3 loop spans 14 amino acids. Trimming took off 5 bases at V and 1 base at J, with 11 bases between the two ends. The CDR3 reads CASSTLRGNTEAFF. CDR3 nucleotide sequence: TGTGCCAGCAGTACCCTCCGCGGGAACACTGAAGCTTTCTTT.